This T cell receptor beta chain originates from a study of blood T cell repertoires in COVID-19. Some clones are missing from TCRdb's copy, which holds only in-frame ones; the method was immunoSEQ multiplex PCR. The sample has 130,000 to 150,000 clones; around 80% are singletons. Sequenced material: peripheral blood. The source of this sequence is a man aged 55 to 70 with active or convalescent COVID-19.

The CDR3, as DNA: TGTGCCAGCAGTTACTGGGCTATCCCCTCCTACGAGCAGTACTTC. Protein: CASSYWAIPSYEQYF. The chain combines TRBV6-5 with TRBJ2-7; D not certain. Germline V lookup: CDR1 MNHEY, CDR2 SVGAGI. Trimming removed 1 base from V and 0 bases from J, with 10 bases in between. The CDR3 consists of 15 residues.